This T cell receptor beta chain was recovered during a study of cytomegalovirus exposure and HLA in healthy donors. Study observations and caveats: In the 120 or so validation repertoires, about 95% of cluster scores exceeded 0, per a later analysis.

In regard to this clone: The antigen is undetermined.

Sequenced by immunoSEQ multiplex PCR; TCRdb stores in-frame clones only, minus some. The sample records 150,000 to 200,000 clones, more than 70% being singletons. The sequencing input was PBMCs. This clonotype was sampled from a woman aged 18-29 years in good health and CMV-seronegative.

The CDR3 coding sequence is TGCGCCAGCAGCCCCGGATCAGGACAGGGGGCTGGCTACACCTTC. It specifies CASSPGSGQGAGYTF. The chain joins TRBV5-1 to TRBJ1-2, with 11 bases that match TRBD1. Germline V gene lookup returns CDR1 SGHRS and CDR2 YFSETQ. V lost 4 bases and J lost 7; bases outside the gene matches: 9. The CDR3 covers 15 residues.